This T cell receptor beta chain was identified in a study of blood T cell repertoires in COVID-19 (dated by TCRdb to 2020 to 2021). Study-wide context: Samples covering the acute and convalescent phases of COVID-19 were provided by collaborators in the United States, Italy and Spain. Samples came from the ongoing ImmuneRACE study (first 160 participants) plus 1,254 subjects from 6 global collaborators. The prospective study material was composed of cDNA or gDNA derived from T cells, B-cell-depleted T cells, or PBMCs. Where available, HLA class I and class II types were obtained from metadata supplied by the sample provider rather than from assay-based typing. Nearly every sample came with metadata listing a de-identified subject ID, COVID-19 status, age in years and sex. The repertoires were made available in a free public database intended to serve as a resource for research on the immune response to SARS-CoV-2. Deeply sampled blood TCRbeta repertoires from subjects exposed to, actively infected with, or recovered from COVID-19 were included in the dataset. Broad study findings and their caveats: The amount of clinical and demographic metadata varied by source and participant and was provided uncurated.

TCRbeta CDR3 regions were amplified from genomic DNA using the immunoSEQ Assay, a bias-controlled multiplex PCR. Per the source publication's procedure: The number of nucleated cells in each sample was estimated by amplification of reference gene primers within the assay. To quantify the absolute abundance of each unique TCRbeta CDR3 rearrangement, sequence reads were collapsed and filtered. Productive Simpson clonality was computed per sample as the square root of Simpson's diversity index over productive rearrangements. TCRdb obtained this table from immuneACCESS and retained in-frame rearrangements with V and J assigned. These tables miss some clones; where compared with another copy, unresolved V genes account for less than half of the shortfall, and the remainder is unexplained. The V and J calls and clone size are taken from that table; D and trimming were inferred from the DNA. The sample includes around 87,000 clones, with 80% to 90% observed a single time. The top ten clones comprise 8.5% to 10% of the sample.

As to this clone: Its specific antigen is unknown. One base away there is no much larger clone; base qualities are not given.

Each collaborating institution followed its own protocols to collect whole blood in K2EDTA tubes. For TCRbeta analysis, collaborators shipped samples as frozen whole blood, isolated PBMCs, or DNA extracted from either of those sample types. V and J are trimmed by 7 bases and 2 bases, and the gene matches miss 8 bases of the junction. As encoded in the germline V gene (reference sequence), CDR1 is MNHEY while CDR2 is SMNVEV. The CDR3 sequence holds 15 residues, the cysteine and phenylalanine included. CDR3 DNA is the only sequence kept; it has 45 bases, read in frame from the first base. In this chain, TRBV27 is recombined with TRBJ1-5; 7 central bases correspond to TRBD1. This receptor was taken from a man in his fifties with acute or convalescent COVID-19. Sequencing used peripheral blood. The nucleotide sequence is TGTGCCAGCAACAGACAGGGTGGGGGCAATCAGCCCCAGCATTTT. Its coded protein is CASNRQGGGNQPQHF.